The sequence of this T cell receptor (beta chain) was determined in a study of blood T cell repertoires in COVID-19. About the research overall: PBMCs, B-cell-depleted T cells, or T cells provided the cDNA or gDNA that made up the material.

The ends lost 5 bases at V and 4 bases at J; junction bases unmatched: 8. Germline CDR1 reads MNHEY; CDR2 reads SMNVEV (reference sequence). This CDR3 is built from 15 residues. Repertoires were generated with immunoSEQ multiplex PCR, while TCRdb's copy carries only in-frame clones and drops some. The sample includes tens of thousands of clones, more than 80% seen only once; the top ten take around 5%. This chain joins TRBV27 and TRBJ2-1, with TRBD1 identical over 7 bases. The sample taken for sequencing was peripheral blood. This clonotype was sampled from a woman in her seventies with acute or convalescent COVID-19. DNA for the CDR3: TGTGCCAGCAGTCCCTCGACAGGGTTTTACAATGAGCAGTTCTTC. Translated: CASSPSTGFYNEQFF.